This entry lists 21 T cell receptor beta chains sequenced from one sample in a study of human T cells and chemical hapten exposure. Total RNA extraction was carried out from unfractionated whole blood. TCRdb reanalysed the 5' RACE reads using MiXCR and keeps one entry per CDR3 protein. The sample holds 150,000 or so distinct CDR3 sequences; approximately 4% are singletons and the top ten take over 1.1%. The receptor set was obtained from a female donor in good health.

This clonotype was seen at least ten times. This chain uses TRBV28 with TRBJ2-7; TRBD1 aligns across 7 bases. The CDR3 loop spans 14 amino acids. V gave up 7 bases and J gave up 3 bases; unmatched junction bases: 9. From germline, CDR1 is MDHEN and CDR2 SYDVKM. The DNA of the CDR3 is TGTGCCAGCAACTCGGACAGGAGCGACTACGAGCAGTACTTC. It specifies CASNSDRSDYEQYF.

This clonotype was recorded many times. The chain employs TRBV7-9 and TRBJ1-1; perhaps TRBD1 as D (6 bases). V was shortened by 0 bases and J by 1 base, with 9 bases between the two germline ends. The CDR3 length is 15 residues. Germline CDR1 SEHNR, CDR2 FQNEAQ (reference sequence). This CDR3 reads CASSLAQGQNTEAFF. The DNA of the CDR3 is TGTGCCAGCAGCTTAGCGCAGGGGCAGAACACTGAAGCTTTCTTT. The full variable domain, in which reference TRBV7-9 and TRBJ1-1 provide the parts outside the CDR3, is DTGVSQNPRHKITKRGQNVTFRCDPISEHNRLYWYRQTLGQGPEFLTYFQNEAQLEKSRLLSDRFSAERPKGSFSTLEIQRTEQGDSAMYLCASSLAQGQNTEAFFGQGTRLTVV.

This clonotype was observed a few times. This chain uses TRBV6-1 with TRBJ2-1; D perhaps matches TRBD2 (6 bases). This CDR3 has 12 amino acids. The germline V gene encodes CDR1 MNHNS and CDR2 SASEGT. V dropped 7 bases and J dropped 7 bases, with 11 bases sitting between them. The CDR3: CASTGLLNEQFF. CDR3 bases: TGTGCCAGCACCGGACTACTGAATGAGCAGTTCTTC.

The table lists this clonotype with a few counts. The gene calls are TRBV2 and TRBJ2-3, with TRBD2 matching over 11 bases. V dropped 5 bases and J dropped 4; count of bases not matched to a gene: 8. The CDR3 spans 16 residues. The germline gives CDR1 SNHLY, CDR2 FYNNEI. CDR3 sequence reads: CASSLITSGGADTQYF. The CDR3 region has the DNA TGTGCCAGCAGTTTGATAACTAGCGGGGGCGCAGATACGCAGTATTTT.

This chain joins TRBV7-2 and TRBJ2-7; D is unclear. There are 17 residues in the CDR3. The ends were cut back, 1 base at V and 5 bases at J, with 21 bases in the middle. The germline gives CDR1 SGHTA, CDR2 FQGNSA. In nucleotides, the CDR3 is TGTGCCAGCAGCTTAGTGGGGTCGGCGGCGAAAAACGACGAGCAGTACTTC. This codes for CASSLVGSAAKNDEQYF.

This clonotype was seen at least ten times. The chain recombines TRBV12-3 or TRBV12-4 with TRBJ1-1, with 7 positions matching TRBD1. The CDR3 has 15 residues. V shed 4 bases, J shed 4 bases, and the junction held 9 bases outside the gene matches. The CDR3 DNA is TGTGCCAGCAGTTCACACGGCCAGGGGGGCACTGAAGCTTTCTTT. As protein: CASSSHGQGGTEAFF.

This clonotype has at least ten counts. The chain combines TRBV11-1 with TRBJ1-1; D uncertain. Germline lookup yields CDR1 SGHAT and CDR2 FQDESV (reference sequence). V was pared by 1 base and J by 0 bases, with 9 bases between. This CDR3 has 15 residues. The CDR3 bases are TGTGCCAGCAGCTTAGTTGGTGGCCTGAACACTGAAGCTTTCTTT. Translated, it gives CASSLVGGLNTEAFF. Using reference TRBV11-1 and TRBJ1-1 for the parts outside the CDR3, the full variable domain is EAEVAQSPRYKITEKSQAVAFWCDPISGHATLYWYRQILGQGPELLVQFQDESVVDDSQLPKDRFSAERLKGVDSTLKIQPAELGDSAMYLCASSLVGGLNTEAFFGQGTRLTVV.

The V and J genes are TRBV5-4 and TRBJ2-2, with TRBD1 matching 8 bases. The trim removed 4 bases at V and 6 bases at J, leaving 8 bases unmatched. The CDR3 is 15 residues long. The germline V gene has CDR1 SGHNT and CDR2 YYREEE (reference sequence). The CDR3 loop reads CASSPWTGLAGELFF. The CDR3 nucleotides are TGTGCCAGCAGCCCTTGGACAGGGTTGGCCGGGGAGCTGTTTTTT.

This clonotype has a count of ten or more. The rearrangement uses TRBV20-1 and TRBJ1-5; D possibly corresponds to TRBD1 (5 bases). CDR3 length equals 13 residues. Trimming stripped 2 bases from V and 6 bases from J, with 11 bases between. The V gene's germline CDR1 is DFQATT and CDR2 SNEGSKA (reference sequence). CDR3 in amino acids: CSARRAGRQPQHF. DNA for the CDR3: TGCAGTGCTAGAAGGGCAGGGCGTCAGCCCCAGCATTTT.

This clonotype was found many times. The V gene is TRBV6-2 or TRBV6-3, the J gene TRBJ2-3, with D possibly being TRBD1 (5 bases). Trimming left V 0 bases short and J 1 base short, with 17 bases between. The CDR3 is 18 residues long. Germline V CDR1 and CDR2: MNHEY, SVGEGT. The DNA of the CDR3 is TGTGCCAGCAGTTACTCGATTCTGCAGGGTCTTCGCACAGATACGCAGTATTTT. It codes for CASSYSILQGLRTDTQYF.

This clonotype showed up many times. V gene TRBV20-1 combines with J gene TRBJ2-3, with 8 nucleotides matching TRBD2. Germline trimming cut 0 bases from V and 1 base from J; bases unmatched to any gene: 3. CDR1 and CDR2 from the germline V gene are DFQATT and SNEGSKA (reference sequence). The CDR3 length is 15 residues. The CDR3 sequence: CSARDLRGGTDTQYF. The CDR3 nucleotides read TGCAGTGCTAGAGATCTGCGGGGGGGCACAGATACGCAGTATTTT.

The chain recombines TRBV7-3 with TRBJ1-1, with 7 bases that match TRBD1. V shed 5 bases and J 3 bases; nucleotides not matched to a gene: 9. Germline V gives CDR1 SGHTA, CDR2 FQGTGA. The CDR3 runs to 15 residues. CDR3 sequence: CASSPTGVSDTEAFF. CDR3 DNA: TGTGCCAGCAGCCCCACAGGGGTTTCGGACACTGAAGCTTTCTTT.

This clonotype was seen ten or more times. The rearrangement joins TRBV3-1 to TRBJ2-1; possible D gene TRBD1, 6 bases. V gave up 0 bases and J gave up 0 bases, with 18 bases separating them. The germline CDR1 and CDR2 sequences are LGHDT and YNNKEL (reference sequence). The CDR3 has 19 amino acids. CDR3 bases: TGTGCCAGCAGCCAAGACCAGGGGCGCCTGCAATCCTCCTACAATGAGCAGTTCTTC. Protein: CASSQDQGRLQSSYNEQFF.

This clonotype was recorded only once. The conserved final phenylalanine or tryptophan is absent from the CDR3, which likely points to a read error. This rearrangement joins TRBV9 to TRBJ1-6; weak D call: TRBD1 (5 bases). The CDR3 has 15 residues. The V gene lost 0 bases and the J gene lost 7 bases, with 11 bases spanning the gap. Germline CDR1 reads SGDLS; CDR2 reads YYNGEE. CDR3 DNA sequence: TGTGCCAGCAGCGTAGCTCACAGGCCGAATTCACCCCTCCACTTA. It is translated as CASSVAHRPNSPLHL.

This clonotype was recorded many times. This chain joins TRBV6-5 and TRBJ1-2, with TRBD1 matching 11 bases. The CDR3 covers 19 residues. The germline CDR1 and CDR2 sequences are MNHEY and SVGAGI. V lost 2 bases to trimming and J lost 5 bases; unmatched junction nucleotides: 16. For the CDR3, the DNA is TGTGCCAGCAGTTACCACCTGGGACAGGGGGATGGAAGTGCTTATGGCTACACCTTC. This codes for CASSYHLGQGDGSAYGYTF.

This clonotype was counted ten times or more. CDR3 DNA sequence: TGCAGTGCTAGAGTTAGCTTCGAGACCCAGTACTTC. This codes for CSARVSFETQYF. The V gene is TRBV20-1, the J gene TRBJ2-5; no definite D call. The CDR3 extends over 12 amino acids. V was shortened by 1 base and J by 5 bases, with 8 bases between the two germline ends. Germline V gives CDR1 DFQATT, CDR2 SNEGSKA (reference sequence).

This clonotype was recorded many times. The V and J genes are TRBV7-8 and TRBJ1-1; 9 bases align to TRBD1. Germline V gene data show CDR1 as SGHVS and CDR2 as FQNEAQ. V lost 3 bases and J lost 7; bases outside the gene matches: 24. CDR3 length equals 20 residues. The CDR3 DNA sequence: TGTGCCAGCAGCTTGGTTTATCGTTGGGGACAGGGAGAAGGAGGGGGTGAAGCTTTCTTT. It translates to CASSLVYRWGQGEGGGEAFF.

This clonotype has ten or more counts. The rearrangement joins TRBV4-2 to TRBJ1-4; 12 nucleotides line up with TRBD1. V lost 4 bases to trimming and J lost 7 bases; unmatched junction nucleotides: 13. Looked up from germline, CDR1 is LGHNA and CDR2 is YNFKEQ. The CDR3 sequence is 18 residues long. CDR3 loop: CASSPTGQGAQVGEKLFF. The DNA of the CDR3 is TGTGCCAGCAGCCCAACGGGACAGGGGGCGCAGGTCGGTGAAAAACTGTTTTTT.

There are many counts of this clonotype. Germline is not matched at one junction end, which may reflect a read error. The V and J genes are TRBV12-3 or TRBV12-4 and TRBJ2-7, with D unresolved. CDR3 size: 12 residues. As DNA, the CDR3 is TGTGCCAGCAGTTTAGCGCACCAGTCGTGGGACTTC. Translation gives CASSLAHQSWDF.

This clonotype was counted a few times. The rearrangement joins TRBV5-6 to TRBJ2-2; D is ambiguous. V was cut by 0 bases and J by 3 bases, with 12 bases left in between. This CDR3 comprises 16 residues. CDR1 SGHDT and CDR2 YYEEEE come from the germline V gene. CDR3 coding DNA: TGTGCCAGCAGCTTGGGGCAGAGAGTTTACACCGGGGAGCTGTTTTTT. Its translation: CASSLGQRVYTGELFF.

Many counts were recorded for this clonotype. A much more abundant neighbour one base away suggests this may be a read error. The V call is TRBV7-2, the J call TRBJ2-1, with D perhaps assigned TRBD1 or TRBD2 (5 bases each). The V end lost 5 bases, the J end lost 9 bases, and 20 bases lay between the germline ends. There are 15 residues in the CDR3. CDR1 SGHTA and CDR2 FQGNSA come from the germline V gene. The CDR3 DNA sequence: TGTGCCAGCAGCACGCCGGGACGAGCGTTCACTGAGCAGTTCTTC. Its protein is CASSTPGRAFTEQFF.